A single TCR beta chain is shown here with its context. Assay: immunoSEQ multiplex PCR; the TCRdb copy retains only in-frame clones and omits some. The data show more than 130,000 clones, less than 85% seen once. The germline CDR1 and CDR2 sequences are SGHAT and FQNNGV. V dropped 1 base and J dropped 7 bases, with 14 bases sitting between them. The CDR3 consists of 14 residues. The data are from a study of blood T cell repertoires in COVID-19. Overall study: The cDNA or gDNA used as material had been derived from T cells, B-cell-depleted T cells, or PBMCs.

The chain uses TRBV11-2 and TRBJ2-7; TRBD1 is a possible D gene (6 bases). This TCR was sampled from a human donor in a cohort sampled during active COVID-19. Source material: peripheral blood. The CDR3 nucleotides are TGTGCCAGCAGCTTAGTTCGCAGGGGTGGAGAGCAGTACTTC. This translates into CASSLVRRGGEQYF.